These 13 T cell receptor beta chains were sequenced from one sample in a study of shared clonotypes between healthy human individuals. Profiling relied on immunoSEQ multiplex PCR, and the TCRdb table lists in-frame clones only, not all of them. The repertoire has about 520,000 clones, approximately 81% of them found once; the top ten carry 10% to 15%. Input material: PBMCs. These receptors came from a woman aged 40 to 55 in good health. Some clones in this sample may be carry-over from other donors' samples.

The chain is built from TRBV9 and TRBJ2-2; 10 nucleotides match TRBD1. CDR1 is SGDLS, CDR2 YYNGEE, per germline. Trimming removed 1 base from V and 6 bases from J; junction bases left unmatched: 6. This CDR3 spans 16 amino acids. The CDR3 coding sequence is TGTGCCAGCAGCGTATCAGGACAGGGGGATCCCGGGGAGCTGTTTTTT. Translation gives CASSVSGQGDPGELFF.

CDR3 region: CASSKRKRGTEQRNYGYTF. DNA of the CDR3: TGTGCCAGCAGCAAACGGAAGCGAGGGACAGAACAACGCAACTATGGCTACACCTTC. The chain combines TRBV21-1 with TRBJ1-2; the D call in the table, TRBD1, was not verified against the DNA. TRBV21-1 is annotated as a pseudogene. The CDR3 is 19 residues long.

This chain links TRBV28 with TRBJ2-7; maybe TRBD2 (6 bases). CDR3 size: 13 residues. V was shortened by 6 bases and J by 3 bases, with 12 bases between the two germline ends. Germline-derived CDR1 and CDR2 are MDHEN and SYDVKM. The CDR3 reads CASSFRGFYEQYF. CDR3 nucleotides: TGTGCCAGCAGCTTTCGGGGGTTCTACGAGCAGTACTTC. Full variable domain (rest looked up from reference TRBV28 and TRBJ2-7): DVKVTQSSRYLVKRTGEKVFLECVQDMDHENMFWYRQDPGLGLRLIYFSYDVKMKEKGDIPEGYSVSREKKERFSLILESASTNQTSMYLCASSFRGFYEQYFGPGTRLTVT.

V usage is TRBV7-2 and J usage is TRBJ2-7; D is possibly TRBD2 (7 bases). From germline, CDR1 is SGHTA and CDR2 FQGNSA. V lost 7 bases and J 6 bases, leaving 19 bases between the germline ends. This CDR3 is 14 amino acids long. CDR3 nucleotides: TGTGCCAGCACTCGGGGGGCGGGAGCTTCCGAGCAGTACTTC. Amino acids: CASTRGAGASEQYF.

CDR3 loop: CASSRGRHTDTQYF. As DNA, the CDR3 is TGTGCCAGCTCACGGGGACGGCACACAGATACGCAGTATTTT. The chain employs TRBV18 and TRBJ2-3; D possibly matches TRBD1 or TRBD2 (5 bases each). V lost 4 bases, J lost 2 bases, and 10 bases lay in between. The CDR3 covers 14 residues. The germline gives CDR1 KGHSH, CDR2 LQKENI. The complete variable domain, with remaining parts taken from reference TRBV18 and TRBJ2-3, reads NAGVMQNPRHLVRRRGQEARLRCSPMKGHSHVYWYRQLPEEGLKFMVYLQKENIIDESGMPKERFSAEFPKEGPSILRIQQVVRGDSAAYFCASSRGRHTDTQYFGPGTRLTVL.

The gene calls are TRBV19 and TRBJ2-2; D is ambiguous. Germline V gene data show CDR1 as LNHDA and CDR2 as SQIVND (reference sequence). Deletions cut 8 bases from V and 4 bases from J, with 14 bases between. There are 14 residues in the CDR3. The chain's CDR3 is CASSEWLGTGELFF. The CDR3 DNA reads TGTGCCAGTTCCGAGTGGTTGGGCACCGGGGAGCTGTTTTTT.

The J gene is TRBJ1-2, the V gene TRBV14; tentatively, D is TRBD1 (6 bases). Trimming took 4 bases from V and 5 from J, leaving 11 bases between them. The CDR3 is 13 residues long. The germline V gene has CDR1 SGHDN and CDR2 FVKESK. As DNA, the CDR3 is TGTGCCAGCAGCCCAGGGGTATCGTATGGCTACACCTTC. Translation: CASSPGVSYGYTF.

This chain links TRBV30 with TRBJ1-5; D is unresolved. The CDR3 contains 13 residues. V gave up 2 bases and J gave up 4 bases, with 9 bases separating them. CDR1 and CDR2 from the germline V gene are GTSNPN and SVGIG (reference sequence). CDR3 region: CAWSLDLNQPQHF. The CDR3 DNA follows: TGTGCCTGGAGTTTGGATTTAAATCAGCCCCAGCATTTT. Full variable domain (missing parts from reference TRBV30 and TRBJ1-5): SQTIHQWPATLVQPVGSPLSLECTVEGTSNPNLYWYRQAAGRGLQLLFYSVGIGQISSEVPQNLSASRPQDRQFILSSKKLLLSDSGFYLCAWSLDLNQPQHFGDGTRLSIL.

As regards this clone: Only one base separates this from a far larger clonotype, so it likely reflects a read error. Because it lacks the conserved phenylalanine or tryptophan at the end, this CDR3 is likely a read error. The rearrangement links TRBV7-2 to TRBJ2-2; D gene uncertain. With 6 bases removed from V and 3 bases from J, the gap between germline ends came to 11 bases. Germline loops: CDR1 SGHTA, CDR2 FQGNSA. The CDR3 loop spans 14 amino acids. CDR3 in DNA: TGTGCCAGCAGTCCGACGGAGCACACCGGGGAGCTGTTTCTT. Translating it yields CASSPTEHTGELFL.

V usage is TRBV30 and J usage is TRBJ2-7; 8 nucleotides line up with TRBD1. Germline lookup yields CDR1 GTSNPN and CDR2 SVGIG (reference sequence). This CDR3 contains 12 residues. J lost 5 bases, V lost 3 bases, and 3 bases had no gene match. The CDR3 protein is CAWSPGGHEQYF. The DNA for the CDR3 is TGTGCCTGGAGCCCAGGGGGCCACGAGCAGTACTTC.

About this clone: Only one base separates this from a far larger clonotype, so it likely reflects a read error. The chain joins TRBV30 to TRBJ2-2; TRBD2 is a possible D gene (5 bases). The length of the CDR3 is 14 residues. Per the germline V gene, CDR1 is GTSNPN and CDR2 is SVGIG (reference sequence). DNA for the CDR3: TGTGCCTGGAGTTCAGGACTGGAGGCCGGGGAGCCGTTTTTT. Translating gives CAWSSGLEAGEPFF.

The CDR3 loop reads CASSPVAGEGYNEQFF. In nucleotides, the CDR3 is TGTGCCAGCTCACCCGTAGCGGGAGAGGGCTACAATGAGCAGTTCTTC. The J gene is TRBJ2-1, the V gene TRBV18, with 9 positions matching TRBD2. Germline V CDR1 and CDR2: KGHSH, LQKENI. The J segment lost 3 bases and the V segment lost 3 bases, leaving 6 bases of the junction unmatched. This CDR3 contains 16 residues.

This clone was picked up one time. The chain joins TRBV7-2 to TRBJ2-7; tentatively, D is TRBD1 (5 bases). V lost 1 base and J lost 9, with 16 bases in between. Germline V gives CDR1 SGHTA, CDR2 FQGNSA. CDR3 size: 14 residues. CDR3 in DNA: TGTGCCAGCAGCTTAGATGCAGGGCCAATGGGGCAGTACTTC. Translated, it gives CASSLDAGPMGQYF.